The clone carrying this T cell receptor beta chain was seen just once. Authors' processing steps: Reference gene primer amplification in the assay estimated nucleated cell counts. Repertoires were generated with immunoSEQ multiplex PCR, while TCRdb's copy carries only in-frame clones and drops some. V and J calls and clone size are given by that table; D and trimming were obtained from the DNA. The data hold roughly 330,000 clones, with around 90% observed a single time. What the recovered Cohort 3 donors had was two negative PCRs, clearance, or symptom resolution. Trimming took off 0 bases at V and 10 bases at J, with 8 bases between the two ends. The CDR3 is 11 amino acids. Germline values: CDR1 SGHNT, CDR2 YYREEE (reference sequence). The data derive from a study of blood T cell repertoires in COVID-19. In the study overall: Donors in the United States, Italy and Spain gave samples during acute or convalescent COVID-19. PBMCs, B-cell-depleted T cells, or T cells provided the cDNA or gDNA that made up the material.

The chain links TRBV5-4 to TRBJ2-7; TRBD1 is a possible D gene (6 bases). The sample comprised PBMCs or T cells enriched from blood (not recorded which). This sequence originates from a man aged 25-40 years who had recovered from COVID-19. CDR3 bases: TGTGCCAGCAGCTTGGGACAGGCACAGTACTTC. Translation: CASSLGQAQYF.